The clone carrying this T cell receptor (beta chain) appeared a single time. This record belongs to a study of blood T cell repertoires in COVID-19. Whole-study context: Sources were T cells, B-cell-depleted T cells, or PBMCs; the material itself was cDNA or gDNA.

Some clones are missing from TCRdb's copy, which holds only in-frame ones; the method was immunoSEQ multiplex PCR. The sample shows about 350,000 clones, about nine tenths of them seen only once. Those enrolled in Seattle joined during active infection and were followed longitudinally afterward. Material for sequencing was peripheral blood. This receptor was obtained from a woman in her sixties or seventies with COVID-19, enrolled during active disease.

CDR3 residues: CASSQWENYGYTF. CDR3 coding DNA: TGTGCCAGCAGCCAATGGGAGAACTATGGCTACACCTTC. This chain connects TRBV7-8 to TRBJ1-2; D not certain. Deletions cut 5 bases from V and 2 bases from J, with 9 bases between. The CDR3 consists of 13 residues. The germline CDR1 and CDR2 sequences are SGHVS and FQNEAQ.